These T cell receptor beta chains were read from a single sample in a study of cytomegalovirus exposure and HLA in healthy donors. Some clones are missing from TCRdb's copy, which holds only in-frame ones; the method was immunoSEQ multiplex PCR. The sample records some 150,000 clones, 70% to 80% being singletons. Sequencing was performed on PBMCs. Source of these receptors: a woman between 45 and 65 years old in good health and CMV-seronegative. Both conserved end residues are part of each CDR3. The D gene is left open where the match is weak. The listing skips clone size in some rows; elsewhere it reads once, few, many or a size class.

D gene,V gene,clone size,J gene,CDR3 protein,CDR3 DNA
.,TRBV6-5,.,TRBJ1-2,CASSYSGTNYGYTF,TGTGCCAGCAGTTACTCTGGGACAAACTATGGCTACACCTTC
TRBD1,TRBV2,.,TRBJ2-7,CASTQLSGTGEQYF,TGTGCCAGCACCCAACTATCCGGGACAGGCGAGCAGTACTTC
.,TRBV7-8,.,TRBJ2-2,CASSLRQPQNTGELFF,TGTGCCAGCAGCTTACGACAGCCACAGAACACCGGGGAGCTGTTTTTT
TRBD2,TRBV7-2,once,TRBJ2-5,CASSSPGTSGRWAQETQYF,TGTGCCAGCAGCTCGCCTGGGACTAGCGGGAGGTGGGCTCAAGAGACCCAGTACTTC
TRBD1,TRBV28,few,TRBJ1-5,CASSYRGHQPQHF,TGTGCCAGCAGTTACAGGGGGCATCAGCCCCAGCATTTT
TRBD2,TRBV29-1,.,TRBJ2-3,CSVTGLANADTQYF,TGCAGCGTTACCGGACTAGCGAACGCAGATACGCAGTATTTT
.,TRBV28,.,TRBJ1-2,CASSPTFQDIYGYTF,TGTGCCAGCAGTCCCACTTTCCAGGATATCTATGGCTACACCTTC
TRBD1,TRBV7-3,.,TRBJ1-1,CASSLTGQGRGMNTEAFF,TGTGCCAGCAGCTTAACCGGACAGGGCCGGGGAATGAACACTGAAGCTTTCTTT
.,TRBV19,.,TRBJ2-2,CASSIQGTTGELFF,TGTGCCAGTAGTATACAGGGGACCACCGGGGAGCTGTTTTTT
.,TRBV4-3,.,TRBJ1-3,CASSQDHQVPMWNTIYF,TGCGCCAGCAGCCAAGATCACCAGGTCCCGATGTGGAACACCATATATTTT
.,TRBV7-9,.,TRBJ2-7,CASSLGQGNYEQYF,TGTGCCAGCAGCTTAGGCCAGGGTAACTACGAGCAGTACTTC
TRBD2,TRBV6-6,.,TRBJ2-2,CASRQTSGRNTGELFF,TGTGCCAGCAGACAAACTAGCGGGCGGAACACCGGGGAGCTGTTTTTT
TRBD1,TRBV5-1,.,TRBJ2-7,CASSLWTGGDEQYF,TGCGCCAGCAGCTTATGGACAGGGGGTGACGAGCAGTACTTC
TRBD1,TRBV6-1,.,TRBJ1-5,CASSELGTGGNQPQHF,TGTGCCAGCAGTGAGCTCGGGACAGGGGGAAATCAGCCCCAGCATTTT
.,TRBV28,.,TRBJ1-3,CASSQGGSGNTIYF,TGTGCCAGCAGTCAAGGGGGCTCTGGAAACACCATATATTTT
.,TRBV6-1,.,TRBJ2-2,CASSEARQLAGELFF,TGTGCCAGCAGTGAAGCCCGACAGCTGGCCGGGGAGCTGTTTTTT
.,TRBV28,.,TRBJ1-2,CASSLPRGGWGYTF,TGTGCCAGCAGTTTACCCCGCGGGGGTTGGGGCTACACCTTC
.,TRBV5-4,.,TRBJ2-1,CASSLGVRTNNEQFF,TGTGCCAGCAGCTTGGGCGTCCGGACTAACAATGAGCAGTTCTTC
.,TRBV18,.,TRBJ2-3,CASSPLGNTDTQYF,TGTGCCAGCTCACCACTCGGGAACACAGATACGCAGTATTTT
TRBD2,TRBV28,.,TRBJ2-7,CASSSYYGGSYEQYF,TGTGCCAGCAGTTCGTACTACGGGGGGAGCTACGAGCAGTACTTC
TRBD1,TRBV4-1,.,TRBJ2-3,CASSPWTGGSNTDTQYF,TGCGCCAGCAGCCCTTGGACAGGGGGCTCGAACACAGATACGCAGTATTTT
TRBD1,TRBV18,.,TRBJ2-1,CASSPRGTGYIDEQFF,TGTGCCAGCTCACCACGGGGGACAGGGTACATCGATGAGCAGTTCTTC
.,TRBV11-2,.,TRBJ1-3,CASSYPRQVSSGNTIYF,TGTGCCAGCAGCTACCCAAGACAGGTTTCCTCTGGAAACACCATATATTTT
TRBD1,TRBV4-2,.,TRBJ2-2,CASSQVTGTGVTGELFF,TGTGCCAGCAGCCAAGTAACCGGGACAGGGGTCACCGGGGAGCTGTTTTTT
TRBD1,TRBV28,.,TRBJ1-5,CASRATGGYMPQHF,TGTGCCAGCAGGGCCACAGGGGGCTATATGCCCCAGCATTTT
.,TRBV7-6,few,TRBJ1-5,CASSLAPPGYSNQPQHF,TGTGCCAGCAGCTTAGCCCCACCGGGGTATAGCAATCAGCCCCAGCATTTT
TRBD1,TRBV7-9,.,TRBJ1-2,CASSQSQGGGYTF,TGTGCCAGCAGCCAATCCCAGGGGGGTGGCTACACCTTC
.,TRBV2,once,TRBJ1-2,CASSLEAGGNYGYTF,TGTGCCAGCAGTCTAGAGGCGGGGGGAAACTATGGCTACACCTTC
TRBD2,TRBV27,.,TRBJ2-7,CASSFSGGFSYEQYF,TGTGCCAGCAGTTTCAGCGGGGGGTTCAGCTACGAGCAGTACTTC
.,TRBV7-9,.,TRBJ2-5,CSSSLDTGQETQYF,TGTTCCAGCAGCTTAGATACAGGACAAGAGACCCAGTACTTC
TRBD1,TRBV14,.,TRBJ1-4,CASSRDRVMVGEKLFF,TGTGCCAGCAGCCGGGACAGGGTTATGGTCGGTGAAAAACTGTTTTTT
.,TRBV28,few,TRBJ2-2,CASSLRVLSGELFF,TGTGCCAGCAGTCTCAGGGTTTTGTCCGGGGAGCTGTTTTTT
.,TRBV30,.,TRBJ1-6,CAWNLGRGNSPLHF,TGTGCCTGGAATCTCGGACGGGGGAATTCACCCCTCCACTTT
.,TRBV6-1,.,TRBJ2-3,CASSERAGSTDTQYF,TGTGCCAGCAGTGAAAGAGCGGGTAGCACAGATACGCAGTATTTT
TRBD2,TRBV2,.,TRBJ2-7,CASTLARGDSYEQYF,TGTGCCAGCACCCTCGCGCGGGGGGATTCCTACGAGCAGTACTTC
TRBD1,TRBV7-8,.,TRBJ1-2,CASSIGQGYGYTF,TGTGCCAGCAGCATTGGACAGGGCTATGGCTACACCTTC
.,TRBV7-2,.,TRBJ2-6,CASSSRGGSGANVLTF,TGTGCCAGCAGCTCCCGAGGAGGGTCTGGGGCCAACGTCCTGACTTTC
.,TRBV7-9,.,TRBJ2-5,CASSPGVETQYF,TGTGCCAGCAGTCCCGGGGTAGAGACCCAGTACTTC
.,TRBV7-9,once,TRBJ1-4,CAARQNNEKLFF,TGTGCCGCCCGACAGAATAATGAAAAACTGTTTTTT
.,TRBV5-6,few,TRBJ1-2,CASSLGRLNYGYTF,TGTGCCAGCAGCTTGGGTAGACTGAACTATGGCTACACCTTC
.,TRBV2,.,TRBJ1-2,CASSGEGRNYGYTF,TGTGCCAGCAGTGGGGAAGGGAGAAACTATGGCTACACCTTC
.,TRBV30,.,TRBJ1-6,CAWRGEINSPLHF,TGTGCCTGGAGAGGAGAGATAAATTCACCCCTCCACTTT
.,TRBV7-9,.,TRBJ1-1,CASRSETEAFF,TGTGCCAGCAGATCCGAGACTGAAGCTTTCTTT
TRBD2,TRBV4-3,.,TRBJ2-1,CASSQDWTSGGAYEQFF,TGCGCCAGCAGCCAAGATTGGACTAGCGGGGGGGCATATGAGCAGTTCTTC
TRBD2,TRBV4-3,.,TRBJ2-1,CASSQVSGTTYIGEQFF,TGCGCCAGCAGCCAAGTTTCGGGGACTACCTACATAGGTGAGCAGTTCTTC
TRBD1,TRBV18,.,TRBJ1-4,CASSPPGQANAWEKLFF,TGTGCCAGCTCGCCCCCGGGACAGGCGAATGCGTGGGAAAAACTGTTTTTT
.,TRBV5-1,.,TRBJ1-1,CASRTGSGRTEAFF,TGCGCCAGCAGAACAGGGTCAGGAAGGACTGAAGCTTTCTTT
TRBD1,TRBV28,.,TRBJ2-7,CASTTLTGVYEQYF,TGTGCCAGCACCACACTGACAGGGGTCTACGAGCAGTACTTC
TRBD1,TRBV2,.,TRBJ2-7,CASSERGPYYEQYF,TGTGCCAGCAGTGAGAGGGGGCCCTACTACGAGCAGTACTTC
.,TRBV14,once,TRBJ1-2,CASSHLRRVGYTF,TGTGCCAGCAGCCACCTAAGGAGGGTTGGCTACACCTTC
TRBD1,TRBV7-9,.,TRBJ2-7,CSSSSGQGGSYEQYF,TGTTCCAGCAGCTCTGGACAGGGTGGATCCTACGAGCAGTACTTC
TRBD2,TRBV5-1,.,TRBJ2-3,CASHGGGLAATDTQYF,TGCGCCAGTCACGGCGGGGGACTAGCGGCCACAGATACGCAGTATTTT